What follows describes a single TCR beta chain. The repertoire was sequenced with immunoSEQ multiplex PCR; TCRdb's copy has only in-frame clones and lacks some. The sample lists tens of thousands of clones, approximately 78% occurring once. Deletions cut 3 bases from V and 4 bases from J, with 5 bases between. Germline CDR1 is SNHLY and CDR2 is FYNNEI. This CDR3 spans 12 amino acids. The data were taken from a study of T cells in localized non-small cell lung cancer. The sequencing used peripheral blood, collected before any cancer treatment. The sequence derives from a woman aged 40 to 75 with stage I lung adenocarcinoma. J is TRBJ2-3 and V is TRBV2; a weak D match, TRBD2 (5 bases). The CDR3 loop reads CASSERADTQYF. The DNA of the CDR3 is TGTGCCAGCAGTGAGAGGGCAGATACGCAGTATTTT.